The 5 T cell receptor beta chains below were found in one sample sequenced in a study of regulatory T cells in long-lasting Graves disease. Time point specified: newly diagnosed GD, antithyroid drugs for less than 3 months. TCR sequences were obtained from RNA taken from PBMCs. Arm-PCR of CDR3 regions and iRepertoire HTBI primers were the basis on which TCR beta libraries were built. TCRdb itself ran the multiplex PCR reads through MiXCR, one entry per CDR3 protein. The sample shows 510,000 or so distinct CDR3 sequences, 12% of them seen only once. The data were also submitted as part of a second study, on T cells in Graves' hyperthyroidism and ophthalmopathy.

The specimen was peripheral blood mononuclear cells (PBMCs), collected at new diagnosis, from a patient treated with antithyroid drugs. Receptors originate from a woman aged 25 to 39 with Graves disease.

This clonotype was seen more than once but under ten times. The CDR3 loop reads CASSTSVGPGRGDYGYTF. The DNA of the CDR3 is TGTGCCAGCAGCACTAGTGTGGGGCCGGGACGGGGGGATTATGGCTACACCTTC. The rearrangement links TRBV9 to TRBJ1-2; TRBD1 might be the D (5 bases). CDR1 SGDLS and CDR2 YYNGEE come from the germline V gene. The CDR3 loop spans 18 amino acids. Trimming left V 4 bases short and J 5 bases short, with 27 bases between.

This clonotype came up many times. The rearrangement joins TRBV6-1 to TRBJ1-3; D ambiguous. This CDR3 has 16 residues. The V gene's germline CDR1 is MNHNS and CDR2 SASEGT. With 5 bases removed from V and 0 bases from J, the gap between germline ends came to 14 bases. In DNA form, the CDR3 reads TGTGCCAGCAGTCTCCCCCGACCTGACTCTGGAAACACCATATATTTT. The encoded protein is CASSLPRPDSGNTIYF.

V and J are TRBV7-9 and TRBJ2-1; 7 nucleotides match TRBD2. CDR1 is SEHNR, CDR2 FQNEAQ, per germline (reference sequence). The CDR3 totals 15 residues. With V trimmed by 6 bases and J by 8 bases, 13 bases remained unmatched. The CDR3 DNA reads as TGTGCCAGCAGTTCTCTAAGACTAGCCAACCATGAGCAGTTCTTC. Protein sequence: CASSSLRLANHEQFF.

In its sample, this clonotype was seen a few times. The rearrangement uses TRBV7-9 and TRBJ2-7, with 8 bases that match TRBD2. There are 14 residues in the CDR3. Germline V gives CDR1 SEHNR, CDR2 FQNEAQ (reference sequence). J gave up 7 bases and V 5 bases, and 10 bases lay outside the gene matches. DNA for the CDR3: TGTGCCAGCAGCCCCGGGGGGGCTTTACGAGAGCAGTACTTC. Its translation is CASSPGGALREQYF.

This clonotype was seen many times. The V call is TRBV28, the J call TRBJ1-2, with D hard to call. The CDR3 totals 15 residues. Germline values: CDR1 MDHEN, CDR2 SYDVKM. V was shortened by 0 bases and J by 7 bases, with 15 bases between the two germline ends. The CDR3 DNA follows: TGTGCCAGCAGTTTATGGTCCTCCCAGCGCGGTGGCTACACCTTC. Its protein product is CASSLWSSQRGGYTF.